The 18 T cell receptor beta chains below come from one sample, sequenced in a study of blood T cell repertoires in COVID-19. The repertoire was sequenced with immunoSEQ multiplex PCR; TCRdb's copy has only in-frame clones and lacks some. The sample carries more than 150,000 clones, about 88% recorded once. Sequencing was carried out using peripheral blood. The receptors originated from a man aged 18 to 30 with acute or convalescent COVID-19.

V gene TRBV19 combines with J gene TRBJ1-5, with D maybe TRBD1 (6 bases). V shed 3 bases and J shed 0 bases, with 21 bases lying between them. From germline, CDR1 is LNHDA and CDR2 SQIVND (reference sequence). The CDR3 sequence is 19 residues long. CDR3 DNA: TGTGCCAGTAGTATTCCGCCCAACAGGGTGACGTATAGCAATCAGCCCCAGCATTTT. Protein: CASSIPPNRVTYSNQPQHF.

This clone was counted a single time. This chain joins TRBV6-1 and TRBJ1-2; 9 bases fit TRBD1. Losses at the gene ends were 3 bases for V and 8 bases for J; bases not matched to a gene: 10. The germline V gene has CDR1 MNHNS and CDR2 SASEGT. The CDR3 covers 15 residues. The CDR3 DNA reads TGTGCCAGCAGTGAGCAACAGGGGGCGCTCGGCGGCTACACCTTC. This gives the protein CASSEQQGALGGYTF.

The chain has TRBV19 and TRBJ1-1, with a tentative D call TRBD1 (6 bases). Germline V gives CDR1 LNHDA, CDR2 SQIVND (reference sequence). Deletions cut 6 bases from V and 2 bases from J, with 13 bases between. This CDR3 spans 14 amino acids. The CDR3 DNA follows: TGTGCCAGTAGCCCCGTGGGGGCTAACACTGAAGCTTTCTTT. Translating it yields CASSPVGANTEAFF.

This sequence joins TRBV7-9 and TRBJ2-7; D perhaps matches TRBD1 (6 bases). Germline V CDR1 and CDR2: SEHNR, FQNEAQ (reference sequence). Trimming left V 2 bases short and J 4 bases short, with 18 bases between. This CDR3 comprises 16 residues. This CDR3 reads CASSLFSLGAQYEQYV. The CDR3 DNA follows: TGTGCCAGCAGCTTATTTAGCCTGGGGGCCCAATACGAGCAGTACGTC.

This chain uses TRBV12-2 with TRBJ2-7; the D call in the table, TRBD1, was not verified against the DNA. TRBV12-2 is an annotated pseudogene. The CDR3 has 13 residues. The CDR3 protein is CAEEGQGTYEQYF. The CDR3 DNA follows: TGTGCGGAAGAAGGACAGGGTACCTACGAGCAGTACTTC.

This clone was seen more than once but under ten times. The chain recombines TRBV2 with TRBJ2-7; 9 nucleotides align to TRBD1. The J segment lost 4 bases and the V segment lost 4 bases, leaving 2 bases of the junction unmatched. Per the germline V gene, CDR1 is SNHLY and CDR2 is FYNNEI. The CDR3 is 13 residues long. The CDR3 DNA reads as TGTGCCAGCAGTGGGACAGGGGATTACGAGCAGTACGTC. It encodes CASSGTGDYEQYV.

The J gene is TRBJ2-7, the V gene TRBV28, with 8 bases lining up with TRBD2. The CDR3 runs to 16 residues. CDR1 and CDR2 from the germline V gene are MDHEN and SYDVKM. J was trimmed by 2 bases and V by 4 bases; bases with no gene match: 10. CDR3 in amino acids: CASSSSASGSPYEQYV. The DNA for the CDR3 is TGTGCCAGCAGTTCGTCCGCTAGCGGGTCTCCCTACGAGCAGTACGTC.

In its sample, this clone was seen once. The V gene is TRBV9, the J gene TRBJ2-5; 7 nucleotides align to TRBD1. J lost 5 bases, V lost 0 bases, and 1 base had no gene match. CDR3 length: 13 amino acids. Germline V gene data show CDR1 as SGDLS and CDR2 as YYNGEE. This CDR3 reads CASSVGQGETQYF. The CDR3 coding sequence is TGTGCCAGCAGCGTAGGACAGGGCGAGACCCAGTACTTC.

The V call is TRBV6-5, the J call TRBJ2-5, with 8 bases matching TRBD1. Trimming took 5 bases from V and 2 from J; bases not matched to a gene: 4. Germline loops: CDR1 MNHEY, CDR2 SVGAGI. The CDR3 loop spans 14 amino acids. DNA for the CDR3: TGTGCCAGCAGTAGAAGGACAGGGCAAGAGACCCAGTACTTC. This translates into CASSRRTGQETQYF.

The J gene is TRBJ1-5, the V gene TRBV30; tentatively, D is TRBD1 (6 bases). V lost 0 bases and J 5 bases, leaving 8 bases between the germline ends. CDR1 is GTSNPN, CDR2 SVGIG, per germline (reference sequence). This CDR3 comprises 13 residues. CDR3 DNA sequence: TGTGCCTGGAGTGTTGCAGGGGATCAGCCCCAGCATTTT. Protein: CAWSVAGDQPQHF.

The J gene is TRBJ1-2, the V gene TRBV7-3, with TRBD1 matching over 8 bases. The CDR3 runs 15 residues. Trimming cost V 1 base and J 4 bases; bases outside gene matches: 5. Germline lookup yields CDR1 SGHTA and CDR2 FQGTGA. Here the CDR3 reads CASSLNGQGLYGYTF. Written as DNA, the CDR3 is TGTGCCAGCAGCTTAAACGGACAGGGTCTCTATGGCTACACCTTC.

The chain is built from TRBV24-1 and TRBJ2-7; D is possibly TRBD1 (7 bases). The V and J ends lost 1 base and 9 bases respectively, with 12 bases between them. Germline V gene sequence: CDR1 KGHDR, CDR2 SFDVKD. CDR3 length: 13 amino acids. DNA for the CDR3: TGTGCCACCAGTGATTTTTCAGGGGGAGGGCAGTACTTC. It codes for CATSDFSGGGQYF.

J is TRBJ1-5 and V is TRBV2; D is ambiguous. The length of the CDR3 is 13 residues. Germline V gene lookup returns CDR1 SNHLY and CDR2 FYNNEI. V lost 8 bases and J 0 bases, leaving 8 bases between the germline ends. The CDR3 loop reads CASVSDSNQPQHF. In DNA form, the CDR3 reads TGTGCCAGCGTCAGCGATAGCAATCAGCCCCAGCATTTT.

The rearrangement uses TRBV25-1 and TRBJ2-7, with D maybe TRBD1 (6 bases). Trimming took off 6 bases at V and 1 base at J, with 13 bases between the two ends. This CDR3 comprises 14 residues. Germline CDR1 MGHDK, CDR2 SYGVNS. CDR3 amino acids: CASRGHRESYEQYF. The CDR3 DNA reads TGTGCCAGCAGAGGGCACAGGGAATCCTACGAGCAGTACTTC.

The rearrangement links TRBV18 to TRBJ1-5; perhaps TRBD1 as D (5 bases). This CDR3 has 13 residues. In germline, CDR1 is KGHSH, CDR2 LQKENI. V was cut by 3 bases and J by 7 bases, with 10 bases left in between. The CDR3, as DNA: TGTGCCAGCTCACCTTCCAGGGAACAGCCCCAGCATTTT. Residues: CASSPSREQPQHF.

The V and J genes are TRBV6-5 and TRBJ1-4; no firm D call. Germline CDR1 and CDR2: MNHEY and SVGAGI. This CDR3 region has 15 residues. V was trimmed by 4 bases and J by 5 bases, leaving 14 bases between them. CDR3 residues: CASSSGLMSNEKLFF. The CDR3 DNA sequence: TGTGCCAGCAGTTCGGGTTTGATGAGCAATGAAAAACTGTTTTTT.

The chain links TRBV12-3 or TRBV12-4 to TRBJ1-2; unclear D gene. The CDR3 consists of 13 residues. Trimming took 5 bases from V and 3 from J, leaving 10 bases between them. CDR3 nucleotides: TGTGCCAGCAGTCCCCGAAGAGACTATGGCTACACCTTC. This sequence encodes CASSPRRDYGYTF.

The chain links TRBV3-1 (or the pseudogene TRBV3-2) to TRBJ2-3; TRBD1 matches at 9 bases. The CDR3 length is 17 residues. The junction had 11 bases not matched to a gene; V was cut back by 2 bases and J by 5 bases. Germline V CDR1 and CDR2: LGHDT, YNNKEL (reference sequence). The CDR3 DNA sequence: TGTGCCAGCAGCCAAACCCAAGGGACAGGGTTAAGAGATACGCAGTATTTT. Amino acids: CASSQTQGTGLRDTQYF.